Ten or more counts support the clone carrying this TCR beta chain. No antigen is known for it. These data come from a study of T cell repertoires in cytomegalovirus infection. Study-level background: CMV epitopes used comprised recently identified HLA-C-restricted ones and well-studied HLA-B-restricted ones. It can be stated that public TCR beta signatures indicated CMV infection as well as a matching HLA type. Broader study findings: Carriers of CMV and the relevant HLA type were discriminated by public TCR beta frequency. Dominating the ex vivo response were TCR beta clonotypes that were CMV-specific and HLA-C-restricted.

TCRdb used MiXCR to reprocess the reads, holding one entry per CDR3 protein. This table has 360,000 or so distinct CDR3 sequences, around a third appearing once. From germline, CDR1 is MRHNA and CDR2 SNTAGT. J lost 3 bases, V lost 5 bases, and 6 bases had no gene match. The length of the CDR3 is 14 residues. This chain connects TRBV6-4 to TRBJ1-2; 7 bases are shared with TRBD1. Sequenced material: cultured PBMCs, taken from culture after CMV antigen stimulation. This TCR came from a human donor in good health (CMV status not recorded). Some clones in this sample may be carry-over from other donors' samples. The chain's CDR3 is CASSLTGMDYGYTF. As DNA, the CDR3 is TGTGCCAGCAGTTTGACAGGGATGGACTATGGCTACACCTTC.